This passage covers 21 T cell receptor beta chains from one sample sequenced in a study of blood T cells in healthy people across ages. A J-beta primer mix and a sample-barcoded 5' primer were used in a second PCR of about 7 to 11 cycles. TCRdb reprocessed the 5' RACE reads with MiXCR, giving one entry per CDR3 protein. The sample lists 780,000 or so distinct CDR3 sequences; about 53% were seen once. Sequenced: blood. The origin of the receptors is a man at least 80 years old in good health.

The chain has TRBV29-1 and TRBJ2-3; 12 bases align to TRBD2. Germline assignment: CDR1 SQVTM and CDR2 ANQGSEA. This CDR3 is built from 16 residues. V trimming: 8 bases; J trimming: 0 bases; junction bases outside the gene matches: 9. CDR3 bases: TGCAGCATAAACGGTGGACTAGCGGGGAGCACAGATACGCAGTATTTT. Protein product: CSINGGLAGSTDTQYF.

This clonotype was counted many times. The J gene is TRBJ2-7, the V gene TRBV3-1; 7 nucleotides line up with TRBD1. There are 13 residues in the CDR3. CDR1 and CDR2 from the germline V gene are LGHDT and YNNKEL (reference sequence). With 4 bases clipped from V and 0 bases from J, the junction kept 0 bases outside the gene matches. The CDR3 spells CASSRDSSYEQYF. CDR3 in DNA: TGTGCCAGCAGCCGGGACAGCTCCTACGAGCAGTACTTC.

Remarks on this clonotype: This may be a read error: a much more frequent sequence differs by one nucleotide. The chain is built from TRBV29-1 and TRBJ2-5; 9 positions agree with TRBD1. The J call could be wrong; TRBJ2-1 is a better fit for the DNA end. Germline V gene lookup returns CDR1 SQVTM and CDR2 ANQGSEA. The CDR3 consists of 12 residues. For the CDR3, the DNA is TGCAGCGGTCGGACAGGGGAGGAGACCCAGTTCTTC. As protein: CSGRTGEETQFF.

The chain employs TRBV9 and TRBJ2-5; D is unclear. The CDR3 is 13 residues long. CDR1 and CDR2 from the germline V gene are SGDLS and YYNGEE. Trimming shortened V by 0 bases and J by 7 bases, and 10 bases separated the two germline ends. The CDR3 here is CASSVEGGGTQYF. The CDR3 region has the DNA TGTGCCAGCAGCGTAGAGGGCGGCGGGACCCAGTACTTC.

This clonotype was picked up one time. This sequence joins TRBV20-1 and TRBJ2-3; D is unresolved. Germline V gene data show CDR1 as DFQATT and CDR2 as SNEGSKA (reference sequence). The CDR3 totals 11 residues. Trimming cost V 8 bases and J 2 bases, with 8 bases left between them. The CDR3 DNA is TGCAGTCCCGAATACACAGATACGCAGTATTTT. As protein: CSPEYTDTQYF.

The rearrangement uses TRBV3-1 and TRBJ2-5; possible D gene TRBD2, 6 bases. This CDR3 is built from 16 residues. Per germline, CDR1 LGHDT and CDR2 YNNKEL (reference sequence). V was cut by 4 bases and J by 11 bases, with 26 bases left in between. The CDR3 spells CASSPRLAAPYNEQYF. DNA for the CDR3: TGTGCCAGCAGCCCCCGATTAGCGGCTCCCTACAATGAGCAGTACTTC.

This clonotype has just one count. The chain combines TRBV5-4 with TRBJ2-7, with 11 bases identical to TRBD2. Germline CDR1 is SGHNT and CDR2 is YYREEE (reference sequence). V dropped 4 bases and J dropped 4; count of bases not matched to a gene: 10. The CDR3 totals 16 residues. The CDR3 loop is CASSPTSGRAPYEQYF. The CDR3, as DNA: TGTGCCAGCAGCCCTACTAGCGGGAGAGCACCTTACGAGCAGTACTTC.

The CDR3 sequence is CSAQPGLGKNEQFF. The CDR3 nucleotides are TGCAGTGCTCAACCGGGACTAGGAAAAAATGAGCAGTTCTTC. The chain carries TRBV20-1 and TRBJ2-1, with 8 bases fitting TRBD2. This CDR3 has 14 amino acids. Germline CDR1 and CDR2: DFQATT and SNEGSKA (reference sequence). Trimming took 5 bases from V and 7 from J; bases not matched to a gene: 10.

In this sample, this clonotype turned up once. J is TRBJ1-2 and V is TRBV28; 8 nucleotides align to TRBD1. Trimming cost V 8 bases and J 4 bases; bases outside gene matches: 12. Germline V gives CDR1 MDHEN, CDR2 SYDVKM. There are 15 residues in the CDR3. CDR3 amino acids: CASGGLGQGSYGYTF. The CDR3 DNA follows: TGTGCCAGCGGGGGGCTCGGACAGGGAAGCTATGGCTACACCTTC.

The table lists this clonotype with many counts. The J gene is TRBJ2-3, the V gene TRBV10-3; D is ambiguous. The CDR3 is made up of 15 amino acids. Trimming removed 4 bases at V and 0 bases at J, with 11 bases between. Germline lookup yields CDR1 ENHRY and CDR2 SYGVKD. The CDR3 region is CAISGRGFSTDTQYF. CDR3 sequence (DNA): TGTGCCATCAGTGGGAGAGGCTTTAGCACAGATACGCAGTATTTT.

V gene TRBV10-3 combines with J gene TRBJ2-5; no clear D gene. The V and J ends lost 10 bases and 4 bases respectively, with 19 bases between them. CDR1 ENHRY and CDR2 SYGVKD come from the germline V gene. This CDR3 comprises 14 residues. Here the CDR3 DNA reads TGTGCCACTGGCCGGGTGTCGGTGGGAGAGACCCAGTACTTC. Amino acids: CATGRVSVGETQYF.

The chain couples TRBV29-1 to TRBJ1-2; a weak D match, TRBD1 (5 bases). Germline values: CDR1 SQVTM, CDR2 ANQGSEA. The CDR3 has 12 amino acids. V was pared by 1 base and J by 6 bases, with 9 bases between. In DNA, the CDR3 is TGCAGCGTTGAAGGCGGGGGGGATGGCTACACCTTC. This translates into CSVEGGGDGYTF.

This chain links TRBV29-1 with TRBJ2-7; D call uncertain. The J call may be incorrect, as the DNA end agrees better with TRBJ2-5. The CDR3 is 13 amino acids. Germline loops: CDR1 SQVTM, CDR2 ANQGSEA. The DNA of the CDR3 is TGCAGCATCCACGGCGTCTCGGCGGAGACCCAGTACTTC. Translated: CSIHGVSAETQYF.

This sequence joins TRBV29-1 and TRBJ2-5; 9 nucleotides line up with TRBD2. This CDR3 has 13 residues. The V and J ends lost 4 bases and 11 bases, in that order; junction bases with no gene match: 11. The germline V gene has CDR1 SQVTM and CDR2 ANQGSEA. The CDR3 nucleotides are TGCAGCGTTGGGGGACTAGCTCGCAATGAGCAGTACTTC. Its protein is CSVGGLARNEQYF.

The chain joins TRBV7-9 to TRBJ2-3, with 10 positions matching TRBD2. This CDR3 spans 16 amino acids. Germline trimming cut 4 bases from V and 14 bases from J; bases unmatched to any gene: 18. Germline CDR1 is SEHNR and CDR2 is FQNEAQ (reference sequence). The CDR3 bases are TGTGCCAGCAGCTCCACTAGCGGGGTCCTGCTCAGAGACGCGTATTTT. Translated, it gives CASSSTSGVLLRDAYF.

The chain recombines TRBV7-2 with TRBJ2-1, with D possibly matching TRBD1 (5 bases). There are 15 residues in the CDR3. Germline CDR1 SGHTA, CDR2 FQGNSA. Between the trimmed V and J ends, which lost 6 bases and 3 bases, there was a span of 15 bases. The CDR3 protein is CASRPPQGRYNEQFF. The CDR3 coding sequence is TGTGCCAGCAGGCCCCCGCAGGGCCGCTACAATGAGCAGTTCTTC.

This chain links TRBV20-1 with TRBJ2-1; the D gene is possibly TRBD1 (6 bases). Germline V gene data show CDR1 as DFQATT and CDR2 as SNEGSKA (reference sequence). The CDR3 consists of 15 residues. V was cut by 4 bases and J by 0 bases, with 13 bases left in between. The CDR3 bases are TGCAGTGCTAACCCCGACAGGTTCTCCTACAATGAGCAGTTCTTC. Translated, it gives CSANPDRFSYNEQFF.

The rearrangement links TRBV5-1 to TRBJ1-6; D possibly corresponds to TRBD1 (5 bases). V was trimmed by 3 bases and J by 13 bases, leaving 29 bases between them. The CDR3 totals 18 residues. From germline, CDR1 is SGHRS and CDR2 YFSETQ. CDR3 DNA sequence: TGCGCCAGCAGCTCTTTAATGACAGATCCGGTCGGCATGGCGCCCCTCCACTTT. Its translation is CASSSLMTDPVGMAPLHF.

The chain couples TRBV6-6 to TRBJ2-1; 11 positions match TRBD1. The CDR3 is 15 residues long. The trim removed 5 bases at V and 8 bases at J, leaving 8 bases unmatched. The germline V gene has CDR1 MNHNY and CDR2 SVGAGI (reference sequence). The DNA of the CDR3 is TGTGCCAGCAGTCGAGGACAGGGGGCGCTGGATGAGCAGTTCTTC. As protein: CASSRGQGALDEQFF.

As to this clonotype: A much more abundant neighbour one base away suggests this may be a read error. V is TRBV12-3 or TRBV12-4 and J is TRBJ2-1; D remains ambiguous. The CDR3 sequence is 10 residues long. V was pared by 5 bases and J by 6 bases, with 2 bases between. CDR3 protein: CASSINEQFF. The CDR3 nucleotides are TGTGCCAGCAGTATCAATGAGCAGTTCTTC.

This clonotype was counted a few times. The V call is TRBV6-6, the J call TRBJ1-1; D gene ambiguous. The germline V gene has CDR1 MNHNY and CDR2 SVGAGI (reference sequence). Between the trimmed V and J ends, which lost 6 bases and 0 bases, there was a span of 11 bases. The CDR3 is made up of 14 amino acids. The CDR3 DNA follows: TGTGCCAGCAGCGACGGAACAATGAACACTGAAGCTTTCTTT. This sequence encodes CASSDGTMNTEAFF.